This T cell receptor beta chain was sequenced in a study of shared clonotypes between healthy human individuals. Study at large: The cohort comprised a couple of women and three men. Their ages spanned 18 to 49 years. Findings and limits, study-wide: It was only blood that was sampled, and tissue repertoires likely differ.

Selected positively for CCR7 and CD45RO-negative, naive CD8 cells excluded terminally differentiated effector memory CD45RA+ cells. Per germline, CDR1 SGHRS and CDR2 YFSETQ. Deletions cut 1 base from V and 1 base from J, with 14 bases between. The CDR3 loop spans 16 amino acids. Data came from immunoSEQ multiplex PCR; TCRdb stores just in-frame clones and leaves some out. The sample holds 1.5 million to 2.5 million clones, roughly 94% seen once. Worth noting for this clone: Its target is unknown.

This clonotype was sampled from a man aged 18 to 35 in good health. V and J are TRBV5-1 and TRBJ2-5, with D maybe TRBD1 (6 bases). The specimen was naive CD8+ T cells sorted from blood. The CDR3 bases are TGCGCCAGCAGCTTGTTTGCAGGGGTCGTCCAAGAGACCCAGTACTTC. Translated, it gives CASSLFAGVVQETQYF.